The 11 T cell receptor beta chains below come from one sample, sequenced in a study of control samples from healthy donors and cancer patients. The repertoire was sequenced with immunoSEQ multiplex PCR; TCRdb's copy has only in-frame clones and lacks some. Among under 200,000 clones listed, roughly 91% were seen once. The sample was blood. Every receptor here comes from a woman in her 30s in good health.

This rearrangement joins TRBV7-9 to TRBJ2-5, with 8 bases fitting TRBD1. The J segment lost 5 bases and the V segment lost 5 bases, leaving 10 bases of the junction unmatched. This CDR3 contains 15 residues. The germline V gene has CDR1 SEHNR and CDR2 FQNEAQ (reference sequence). The CDR3 sequence is CASSPLTGAEETQYF. The CDR3 nucleotides are TGTGCCAGCAGCCCACTGACAGGGGCGGAGGAGACCCAGTACTTC.

J is TRBJ1-4 and V is TRBV29-1; the match to TRBD1 covers 9 bases. Per germline, CDR1 SQVTM and CDR2 ANQGSEA. V gave up 7 bases and J gave up 1 base; unmatched junction bases: 4. The CDR3 consists of 14 residues. CDR3 coding DNA: TGCAGCGGGCGACAGGGGGGAACTAATGAAAAACTGTTTTTT. Translating gives CSGRQGGTNEKLFF.

Notes on this clone: A junction boundary mismatches the germline segment, possibly from a read error. At the DNA level, this CDR3 is encoded by other sequences in the same sample as well. This chain connects TRBV7-7 to TRBJ2-5; 10 positions agree with TRBD2. Per germline, CDR1 SSHAT and CDR2 FNYEAQ (reference sequence). The CDR3 covers 14 residues. The CDR3 region has the DNA TGTGCCAGCAGTTTAGCGGGAGGCCAAGAGACCCAGTACTTC. Translated: CASSLAGGQETQYF.

Comments on this clone: Other DNA variants within this sample encode the same CDR3. V usage is TRBV11-3 and J usage is TRBJ2-2; 8 positions agree with TRBD1. Germline V gives CDR1 SGHNT, CDR2 YENEEA. The junction had 2 bases not matched to a gene; V was cut back by 5 bases and J by 0 bases. CDR3 length equals 15 residues. Written as DNA, the CDR3 is TGTGCCAGCAGCCCGGGACAGGCGAACACCGGGGAGCTGTTTTTT. It encodes CASSPGQANTGELFF.

As for this clone: The sample contains more than one DNA sequence encoding this CDR3. The CDR3 protein is CASRPDRNTEAFF. The CDR3 DNA follows: TGTGCCAGCAGACCCGACAGGAACACTGAAGCTTTCTTT. The chain has TRBV12-3 or TRBV12-4 and TRBJ1-1, with D tentatively TRBD1 (5 bases). The V and J ends lost 6 bases and 1 base respectively, with 9 bases between them. The CDR3 spans 13 residues.

The CDR3 protein is CASSLGGRDTGELFF. CDR3 sequence (DNA): TGTGCCAGCAGTTTAGGAGGGAGGGACACCGGGGAGCTGTTTTTT. The chain uses TRBV28 and TRBJ2-2, with 7 bases matching TRBD2. Germline trimming cut 2 bases from V and 3 bases from J; bases unmatched to any gene: 3. The germline gives CDR1 MDHEN, CDR2 SYDVKM. The CDR3 spans 15 residues. Full variable domain (missing parts from reference TRBV28 and TRBJ2-2): DVKVTQSSRYLVKRTGEKVFLECVQDMDHENMFWYRQDPGLGLRLIYFSYDVKMKEKGDIPEGYSVSREKKERFSLILESASTNQTSMYLCASSLGGRDTGELFFGEGSRLTVL.

This chain uses TRBV14 with TRBJ2-3; D unresolved. The germline V gene encodes CDR1 SGHDN and CDR2 FVKESK. CDR3 length: 16 residues. V gave up 5 bases and J gave up 0 bases, with 15 bases separating them. The CDR3 is CASSYRHLSSTDTQYF. The CDR3 DNA reads as TGTGCCAGCAGCTATCGACACCTATCTAGCACAGATACGCAGTATTTT.

This clone came up once. The J gene is TRBJ2-2, the V gene TRBV5-1; D not resolved. The CDR3 spans 13 residues. Trimming shortened V by 0 bases and J by 6 bases, and 6 bases separated the two germline ends. Germline CDR1 and CDR2: SGHRS and YFSETQ. The CDR3 reads CASSLGFAGELFF. The CDR3 DNA sequence: TGCGCCAGCAGCTTGGGGTTTGCCGGGGAGCTGTTTTTT.

V usage is TRBV12-3 or TRBV12-4 and J usage is TRBJ1-1; 8 bases map to TRBD1. The CDR3 contains 12 residues. The trim removed 6 bases at V and 11 bases at J, leaving 8 bases unmatched. This chain's CDR3 is CASSSTGVRAFF. The DNA for the CDR3 is TGTGCCAGCAGCTCGACAGGGGTTCGGGCTTTCTTT.

The rearrangement uses TRBV10-3 and TRBJ2-7; 7 bases align to TRBD1. Trimming removed 3 bases from V and 0 bases from J; junction bases left unmatched: 8. The length of the CDR3 is 16 residues. From germline, CDR1 is ENHRY and CDR2 SYGVKD. DNA for the CDR3: TGTGCCATCAGTGACCCCGGGACAGAGAGCTCCTACGAGCAGTACTTC. Its translation: CAISDPGTESSYEQYF.

As for this clone: The same CDR3 can be traced to other DNA sequences in this sample. The V call is TRBV27, the J call TRBJ1-1, with TRBD1 as a possible D gene (6 bases). The CDR3 is made up of 15 amino acids. V shed 0 bases and J shed 1 base, with 9 bases lying between them. Germline-derived CDR1 and CDR2 are MNHEY and SMNVEV (reference sequence). CDR3 protein: CASSLSPRGNTEAFF. CDR3 bases: TGTGCCAGCAGTTTATCTCCCAGGGGGAACACTGAAGCTTTCTTT.